These 23 T cell receptor beta chains originate from one sample sequenced in a study of PD-1 blockade in classical Hodgkin lymphoma (dated by TCRdb to the early 2020s). The library was obtained by the immunoSEQ multiplex PCR assay. The table comes from immuneACCESS by way of TCRdb, which keeps in-frame sequences with V and J called. Part of the clones is missing from these tables; in studies checked, under half for an unresolved V gene and the rest for unknown reasons. The sample yields about 98,000 clones; about nine tenths were counted once. The top ten constitute 2.5% to 3% of the sample. The sample's time point, from its label and the paper: cycle 1 day 1 (C1D1), immediately before nivolumab initiation. Every trial patient had relapsed after autologous stem cell transplantation, and cohorts A, B and C differed in prior brentuximab vedotin exposure. This material consisted of peripheral blood mononuclear cells (PBMCs), taken at baseline. These receptors were collected from a human donor with classical Hodgkin lymphoma.

The chain joins TRBV30 to TRBJ1-6; D perhaps matches TRBD1 (6 bases). This CDR3 has 15 residues. Germline assignment: CDR1 GTSNPN and CDR2 SVGIG (reference sequence). V was shortened by 3 bases and J by 7 bases, with 16 bases between the two germline ends. DNA for the CDR3: TGTGCCTGGAGCGGGGCCGGGGGGACAAATTCACCCCTCCACTTT. Its protein is CAWSGAGGTNSPLHF.

This clone was observed a single time. The genes are TRBV4-1 and TRBJ2-5; 9 bases fit TRBD1. Trimming cost V 4 bases and J 1 base; bases outside gene matches: 4. This CDR3 comprises 15 residues. CDR1 is MGHRA and CDR2 is YSYEKL in the germline V gene. The CDR3 loop is CASSRGTGTQETQYF. CDR3 DNA: TGCGCCAGCAGCCGCGGGACAGGGACCCAAGAGACCCAGTACTTC.

Here the CDR3 DNA reads TGTGCCAGCAGCTACACTACCGGGACTAGCGGACCATACGAGCAGTACTTC. Protein: CASSYTTGTSGPYEQYF. The chain carries TRBV7-9 and TRBJ2-7, with 11 bases identical to TRBD2. The ends lost 4 bases at V and 4 bases at J; junction bases unmatched: 12. CDR1 is SEHNR, CDR2 FQNEAQ, per germline (reference sequence). This CDR3 has 17 amino acids.

The chain is built from TRBV14 and TRBJ2-7; D unresolved. Looked up from germline, CDR1 is SGHDN and CDR2 is FVKESK. This CDR3 is 11 amino acids long. Trimming removed 4 bases from V and 4 bases from J, with 5 bases in between. The CDR3: CASSRAYEQYF. For the CDR3, the DNA is TGTGCCAGCAGCCGGGCTTACGAGCAGTACTTC.

This chain connects TRBV7-8 to TRBJ2-1, with 9 bases that match TRBD2. The J segment lost 4 bases and the V segment lost 6 bases, leaving 10 bases of the junction unmatched. The CDR3 totals 16 residues. From germline, CDR1 is SGHVS and CDR2 FQNEAQ. The CDR3 nucleotides read TGTGCCAGCAGGCTACAGGGGCGGGAGGGGTACAATGAGCAGTTCTTC. Amino acids: CASRLQGREGYNEQFF.

For this clone: One junction end does not reproduce the germline sequence, and a read error may be involved. At the DNA level, this CDR3 is encoded by other sequences in the same sample as well. The chain uses TRBV5-1 and TRBJ2-5, with 9 bases lining up with TRBD2. From germline, CDR1 is SGHRS and CDR2 YFSETQ. This CDR3 spans 15 amino acids. The CDR3 loop is CASTPAGGSKTAQYF. The CDR3 DNA is TGTGCCAGCACGCCAGCGGGAGGTTCTAAGACGGCCCAGTACTTC.

This sequence joins TRBV6-1 and TRBJ1-1, with D maybe TRBD1 (6 bases). The CDR3 contains 14 residues. Per the germline V gene, CDR1 is MNHNS and CDR2 is SASEGT. Trimming took 4 bases from V and 1 from J, leaving 10 bases between them. The chain's CDR3 is CASSVDRRNTEAFF. The CDR3 nucleotides read TGTGCCAGCAGTGTAGACAGGCGGAACACTGAAGCTTTCTTT.

The chain links TRBV19 to TRBJ1-2, with TRBD1 identical over 9 bases. The CDR3 spans 14 residues. Trimming at V came to 7 bases and at J to 4 bases, leaving 7 bases not matched to a gene. From germline, CDR1 is LNHDA and CDR2 SQIVND (reference sequence). The CDR3: CASKGQGVVYGYTF. For the CDR3, the DNA is TGTGCCAGTAAGGGACAGGGAGTCGTCTATGGCTACACCTTC.

This clone has just a few counts. The chain joins TRBV29-1 to TRBJ1-3; no firm D call. The CDR3 has 11 amino acids. V lost 6 bases, J lost 1 base, and 4 bases lay in between. Germline V gene sequence: CDR1 SQVTM, CDR2 ANQGSEA. CDR3 nucleotide sequence: TGCAGCGTCGATTCTGGAAACACCATATATTTT. Protein: CSVDSGNTIYF.

The J gene is TRBJ2-2, the V gene TRBV5-6; D call uncertain. The CDR3 is 16 amino acids. The V gene's germline CDR1 is SGHDT and CDR2 YYEEEE. Trimming removed 0 bases at V and 1 base at J, with 10 bases between. The CDR3 DNA reads TGTGCCAGCAGCTTGGGGCTAGGGATGAACACCGGGGAGCTGTTTTTT. Its translation: CASSLGLGMNTGELFF.

The chain joins TRBV14 to TRBJ2-7; 9 nucleotides agree with TRBD1. Trimming took 4 bases from V and 3 from J; bases not matched to a gene: 4. Germline assignment: CDR1 SGHDN and CDR2 FVKESK. This CDR3 comprises 14 residues. DNA for the CDR3: TGTGCCAGCAGCCGCCGACAGGGGGTCTACGAGCAGTACTTC. Its translation is CASSRRQGVYEQYF.

This chain connects TRBV27 to TRBJ2-7; the D is unclear. Per the germline V gene, CDR1 is MNHEY and CDR2 is SMNVEV (reference sequence). Trimming took off 2 bases at V and 5 bases at J, with 16 bases between the two ends. The length of the CDR3 is 15 residues. Here the CDR3 DNA reads TGTGCCAGCAGTTTAATCCCGGCAGGCGCCCACGAGCAGTACTTC. Translating it yields CASSLIPAGAHEQYF.

The chain recombines TRBV6-6 with TRBJ1-1; D is perhaps TRBD1 (6 bases). Germline V CDR1 and CDR2: MNHNY, SVGAGI (reference sequence). V dropped 9 bases and J dropped 3 bases, with 17 bases sitting between them. This CDR3 is built from 14 residues. DNA for the CDR3: TGTGCCAGTAAGGGAAGGGGGGCGGACACTGAAGCTTTCTTT. It codes for CASKGRGADTEAFF.

The chain couples TRBV30 to TRBJ1-5; 10 nucleotides agree with TRBD1. CDR1 and CDR2 (germline): GTSNPN, SVGIG (reference sequence). The CDR3 runs 17 residues. V shed 2 bases and J 7 bases; nucleotides not matched to a gene: 14. The CDR3 DNA reads TGTGCCTGGAGTAACCCATTCTTCCGGGACAGGGGACAGCCCCAGCATTTT. Translation: CAWSNPFFRDRGQPQHF.

The chain employs TRBV5-1 and TRBJ1-4; D call uncertain. This CDR3 is built from 14 residues. The germline CDR1 and CDR2 sequences are SGHRS and YFSETQ. V was pared by 2 bases and J by 5 bases, with 10 bases between. CDR3 sequence reads: CASSFTVMNEKLFF. In DNA form, the CDR3 reads TGCGCCAGCAGCTTTACGGTAATGAATGAAAAACTGTTTTTT.

This sequence joins TRBV5-5 and TRBJ2-7; a weak D match, TRBD1 (6 bases). The V end lost 3 bases, the J end lost 1 base, and 8 bases lay between the germline ends. The CDR3 has 13 amino acids. Germline V CDR1 and CDR2: SGHKS, YYEKEE (reference sequence). In DNA form, the CDR3 reads TGTGCCAGCAGCTGGACAGCATCCTACGAGCAGTACTTC. Protein sequence: CASSWTASYEQYF.

This clone has only one observation. The chain carries TRBV27 and TRBJ2-1; tentatively, D is TRBD1 (6 bases). This CDR3 spans 15 amino acids. V lost 7 bases to trimming and J lost 6 bases, with 19 bases between them. CDR1 and CDR2 from the germline V gene are MNHEY and SMNVEV (reference sequence). The CDR3 protein is CASIPNRVPLNEQFF. The CDR3 bases are TGTGCCAGCATCCCGAACAGGGTACCCCTCAATGAGCAGTTCTTC.

This clone has a single count. This sequence joins TRBV27 and TRBJ1-2; 9 bases align to TRBD1. Germline assignment: CDR1 MNHEY and CDR2 SMNVEV (reference sequence). This CDR3 is 16 amino acids long. Unmatched junction bases numbered 12, after V lost 4 bases and J lost 6 bases. In DNA form, the CDR3 reads TGTGCCAGCAGTTGGGGCGGGATAGACAGGGGGAATGGCTACACCTTC. Amino acid sequence: CASSWGGIDRGNGYTF.

V usage is TRBV29-1 and J usage is TRBJ2-1, with 11 bases fitting TRBD2. The V and J ends lost 5 bases and 0 bases, in that order; junction bases with no gene match: 6. The CDR3 is made up of 16 amino acids. Germline CDR1 SQVTM, CDR2 ANQGSEA. This CDR3 is CSVQGTSGGSYNEQFF. DNA for the CDR3: TGCAGCGTTCAGGGGACTAGCGGAGGCTCCTACAATGAGCAGTTCTTC.

V gene TRBV18 combines with J gene TRBJ2-5, with 9 bases identical to TRBD1. This CDR3 spans 15 amino acids. J lost 4 bases, V lost 3 bases, and 6 bases had no gene match. Germline CDR1 is KGHSH and CDR2 is LQKENI. The CDR3: CASSPRTGEGETQYF. CDR3 DNA: TGTGCCAGCTCACCCAGGACAGGGGAAGGAGAGACCCAGTACTTC. Together with reference TRBV18 and TRBJ2-5, the CDR3 gives the full variable domain: NAGVMQNPRHLVRRRGQEARLRCSPMKGHSHVYWYRQLPEEGLKFMVYLQKENIIDESGMPKERFSAEFPKEGPSILRIQQVVRGDSAAYFCASSPRTGEGETQYFGPGTRLLVL.

V and J are TRBV5-1 and TRBJ1-1; D ambiguous. The CDR3 is 14 residues long. From germline, CDR1 is SGHRS and CDR2 YFSETQ. The V gene lost 2 bases and the J gene lost 0 bases, with 8 bases spanning the gap. The CDR3 sequence is CASSFQTMNTEAFF. In DNA, the CDR3 is TGCGCCAGCAGCTTTCAGACCATGAACACTGAAGCTTTCTTT.

J is TRBJ2-3 and V is TRBV7-8; D might be TRBD1 (5 bases). The CDR3 sequence is 15 residues long. Germline V CDR1 and CDR2: SGHVS, FQNEAQ. V lost 1 base and J lost 5, with 13 bases in between. The CDR3 protein is CASSLGVFGQDTQYF. The CDR3 bases are TGTGCCAGCAGCTTAGGGGTCTTCGGACAAGATACGCAGTATTTT.

This chain connects TRBV27 to TRBJ2-7, with D perhaps TRBD1 (7 bases). This CDR3 has 14 residues. Trimming left V 0 bases short and J 6 bases short, with 12 bases between. Germline V gene data show CDR1 as MNHEY and CDR2 as SMNVEV (reference sequence). The CDR3 DNA reads TGTGCCAGCAGTTTATCCAGGGGGGCCGTCGAGCAGTACTTC. This sequence encodes CASSLSRGAVEQYF.